Listed below are T cell receptor beta chains from one sample, sequenced in a study of blood T cell repertoires in COVID-19. Assay used: immunoSEQ multiplex PCR; TCRdb lists only in-frame clones, some missing. The sample has about 270,000 clones; roughly 90% are singletons. Sequencing was performed on peripheral blood. These TCRs come from a woman in her thirties with COVID-19, enrolled during active disease. Both conserved end residues are part of each CDR3. D genes are given only for firm matches. A row's size may be missing; if present it is once, few, many or a size class.

D,J,size,V,CDR3,DNA
.,TRBJ2-7,.,TRBV6-2/TRBV6-3,CASSYDRGSYEQYF,TGTGCCAGCAGTTATGATAGGGGATCCTACGAGCAGTACTTC
.,TRBJ2-7,once,TRBV6-5,CASSEGPGFGYEQYF,TGTGCCAGCTCGGAGGGACCCGGGTTTGGCTACGAGCAGTACTTC
TRBD2,TRBJ2-7,once,TRBV4-1,CASSHTSGSSYEQYF,TGCGCCAGCAGCCATACTAGCGGTAGCTCCTACGAGCAGTACTTC
.,TRBJ2-1,.,TRBV13,CASSSTTSHEQFF,TGTGCCAGCAGCTCAACGACTAGTCATGAGCAGTTCTTC
TRBD1,TRBJ2-2,.,TRBV5-1,CASSTQGAVGELFF,TGCGCCAGCAGCACACAGGGGGCAGTCGGGGAGCTGTTTTTT
.,TRBJ1-1,.,TRBV27,CASSLLPLTEAFF,TGTGCCAGCAGTCTACTGCCCTTGACTGAAGCTTTCTTT
TRBD1,TRBJ2-7,.,TRBV14,CASSWTGNEQYF,TGTGCCAGCAGCTGGACAGGGAATGAGCAGTACTTC
.,TRBJ2-1,.,TRBV29-1,CSVDGQGNEQFF,TGCAGCGTTGACGGCCAGGGGAATGAGCAGTTCTTC
.,TRBJ2-1,.,TRBV2,CASCPSTEINEQFF,TGTGCCAGCTGCCCGTCGACAGAAATCAATGAGCAGTTCTTC
TRBD2,TRBJ2-5,.,TRBV4-1,CASSQESGTLQETQYF,TGCGCCAGCAGCCAAGAAAGCGGGACTCTACAAGAGACCCAGTACTTC
.,TRBJ1-2,.,TRBV19,CASKWGRGYNYGYTF,TGTGCCAGTAAATGGGGGCGCGGGTACAACTATGGCTACACCTTC
.,TRBJ2-5,.,TRBV5-1,CASSLARGSRNGWETQYF,TGCGCCAGCAGCTTGGCGAGGGGGTCGCGAAATGGGTGGGAGACCCAGTACTTC
.,TRBJ1-3,.,TRBV5-6,CASSDRQTIYF,TGTGCCAGCAGCGACAGGCAAACCATATATTTT
.,TRBJ2-5,.,TRBV19,CASSTDLSWETQYF,TGTGCCAGTAGCACCGACTTATCATGGGAGACCCAGTACTTC
TRBD2,TRBJ2-5,.,TRBV25-1,CASSEGGREAQYF,TGTGCCAGCAGTGAAGGGGGGCGGGAGGCCCAGTACTTC
.,TRBJ2-5,.,TRBV4-1,CASSQPSGTQYF,TGCGCCAGCAGCCAGCCCTCCGGGACCCAGTACTTC
TRBD2,TRBJ2-3,.,TRBV4-2,CASSQDAGGLVDTQYF,TGTGCCAGCAGCCAAGATGCGGGGGGGCTCGTAGATACGCAGTATTTT
.,TRBJ1-1,.,TRBV28,CASSLEGMNTEAFF,TGTGCCAGCAGTTTGGAGGGCATGAACACTGAAGCTTTCTTT
.,TRBJ1-2,once,TRBV6-6,CASSYEGASYGYTF,TGTGCCAGCAGTTACGAGGGCGCCAGCTATGGCTACACCTTC
.,TRBJ2-1,once,TRBV30,CAWSGGFYNEQFF,TGTGCCTGGTCGGGGGGCTTCTACAATGAGCAGTTCTTC
.,TRBJ2-2,few,TRBV11-2,CASSLVPAGELFF,TGTGCCAGCAGCTTAGTACCGGCCGGGGAGCTGTTTTTT
.,TRBJ1-1,.,TRBV5-6,CASSRLGATEAFF,TGTGCCAGCAGTCGGCTGGGGGCCACTGAAGCTTTCTTT
TRBD2,TRBJ2-1,few,TRBV5-1,CASSLVAGAYNEQFF,TGCGCCAGCAGCTTGGTAGCGGGGGCTTACAATGAGCAGTTCTTC
.,TRBJ1-3,.,TRBV4-1,CASSHMGAASGNTIYF,TGCGCCAGCAGCCACATGGGGGCGGCCTCCGGGAACACCATATATTTT
.,TRBJ2-1,.,TRBV4-1,CASSQDDGGAEQFF,TGCGCCAGCAGCCAAGATGACGGCGGGGCTGAGCAGTTCTTC
TRBD1,TRBJ2-5,many,TRBV18,CASSPGQEKETQYF,TGTGCCAGCTCACCAGGACAGGAGAAAGAGACCCAGTACTTC
TRBD1,TRBJ1-6,.,TRBV6-5,CASSYSGQGGLSPLHF,TGTGCCAGCAGTTATTCCGGACAGGGCGGCCTATCACCCCTCCACTTT
.,TRBJ2-7,.,TRBV10-3,CAISEWTDPLYEQYF,TGTGCCATCAGTGAATGGACAGACCCCCTCTACGAGCAGTACTTC
.,TRBJ2-7,once,TRBV7-9,CASSKPTVTYEQYF,TGTGCCAGCAGCAAACCGACAGTGACCTACGAGCAGTACTTC
TRBD1,TRBJ2-3,.,TRBV9,CASSPQGGQGAVVPSTDTQYF,TGTGCCAGCAGCCCCCAAGGGGGACAGGGGGCTGTTGTACCTTCCACAGATACGCAGTATTTT
.,TRBJ2-5,.,TRBV5-5,CASSLAWGVFQETQYF,TGTGCCAGCAGCTTGGCCTGGGGGGTTTTCCAAGAGACCCAGTACTTC
.,TRBJ2-2,.,TRBV27,CASSPEVAYSTGELFF,TGTGCCAGCAGTCCTGAGGTAGCGTACTCCACCGGGGAGCTGTTTTTT
TRBD2,TRBJ2-3,.,TRBV13,CASSRRGGETTDTQYF,TGTGCCAGCAGCCGCCGGGGGGGAGAGACCACAGATACGCAGTATTTT
.,TRBJ1-5,.,TRBV27,CASSLQGWGQPQHF,TGTGCCAGCAGTTTGCAGGGTTGGGGTCAGCCCCAGCATTTT
.,TRBJ1-2,.,TRBV5-1,CASSQQGGETGYTF,TGCGCCAGCAGCCAACAGGGTGGGGAGACGGGCTACACCTTC
TRBD2,TRBJ2-7,.,TRBV25-1,CASSEHGRVYEQYF,TGTGCCAGCAGTGAACACGGGAGGGTCTACGAGCAGTACTTC
.,TRBJ1-3,.,TRBV7-8,CASSRARNSLSGNTIYF,TGTGCCAGCAGCCGGGCAAGGAACAGCCTCTCTGGAAACACCATATATTTT
.,TRBJ2-7,.,TRBV29-1,CSVEVERAYEQYF,TGCAGCGTTGAAGTAGAGCGGGCGTACGAGCAGTACTTC
TRBD2,TRBJ2-1,.,TRBV11-2,CASSFGEGIYNEQFF,TGTGCCAGCAGCTTTGGGGAGGGGATTTACAATGAGCAGTTCTTC
.,TRBJ1-6,few,TRBV4-1,CASSQATGFPLHF,TGCGCCAGCAGCCAGGCCACGGGGTTTCCCCTCCACTTT
.,TRBJ2-7,.,TRBV6-1,CASSEMASKDF,TGTGCCAGCAGTGAAATGGCTAGCAAAGACTTC
.,TRBJ2-7,.,TRBV5-1,CASSLVDSGEQYF,TGCGCCAGCAGCTTAGTGGACAGCGGCGAGCAGTACTTC
TRBD1,TRBJ2-6,.,TRBV5-1,CASSATGDGANVLTF,TGCGCCAGCAGTGCTACAGGGGACGGGGCCAACGTCCTGACTTTC
.,TRBJ2-5,.,TRBV19,CASSPFRASETQYF,TGTGCCAGTAGTCCCTTCAGAGCGTCAGAGACCCAGTACTTC
.,TRBJ1-2,.,TRBV7-9,CASSLAPGEANYGYTF,TGTGCCAGCAGCTTAGCGCCGGGGGAGGCTAACTATGGCTACACCTTC
.,TRBJ2-7,.,TRBV5-5,CASSWDILYEQYF,TGTGCCAGCAGCTGGGACATCCTCTACGAGCAGTACTTC
.,TRBJ2-7,.,TRBV27,CASSAPQYF,TGTGCCAGCAGTGCGCCCCAGTACTTC
.,TRBJ2-1,.,TRBV2,CASSRGTSNEQFF,TGTGCCAGCAGCCGTGGGACTTCAAATGAGCAGTTCTTC
.,TRBJ1-4,.,TRBV2,CASSEVQGHLEAVNEKLFF,TGTGCCAGCAGTGAAGTTCAGGGACATTTAGAGGCGGTTAATGAAAAACTGTTTTTT
TRBD2,TRBJ2-5,.,TRBV10-3,CAISEGTSGGKTQYF,TGTGCCATCAGTGAGGGGACTAGCGGGGGTAAGACCCAGTACTTC
.,TRBJ1-1,.,TRBV12-3/TRBV12-4,CASSQLGNTEAFF,TGTGCCAGCAGCCAACTTGGGAACACTGAAGCTTTCTTT
TRBD1,TRBJ2-1,.,TRBV28,CASSSLGQGDNRNEQFF,TGTGCCAGCAGTTCCCTAGGACAGGGGGACAATCGGAATGAGCAGTTCTTC
.,TRBJ2-7,.,TRBV2,CASLDPQGFTHF,TGTGCCAGCCTAGACCCACAGGGATTTACGCACTTC
TRBD1,TRBJ1-6,once,TRBV7-8,CASSLVGQRNSPLHF,TGTGCCAGCAGCTTGGTGGGACAGCGTAATTCACCCCTCCACTTT